Each of the 9 T cell receptor beta chains below was sequenced from the same sample in a study of early T cells in non-severe SARS-CoV-2 infection. TCRdb independently ran MiXCR on the 5' RACE reads; one entry per CDR3 protein. The sample holds some 71,000 distinct CDR3 sequences, 10% seen once. Sequenced material: whole blood, taken at baseline. The receptors shown here come from an adult who was a healthcare worker with PCR-confirmed SARS-CoV-2 infection or an uninfected control (not recorded which).

V is TRBV7-3 and J is TRBJ2-3; no clear D gene. Germline V gene lookup returns CDR1 SGHTA and CDR2 FQGTGA. Trimming cost V 0 bases and J 6 bases, with 13 bases left between them. This CDR3 has 15 residues. The DNA of the CDR3 is TGTGCCAGCAGCTTAACTGGCGGTGGAGACGATACGCAGTATTTT. Its translation is CASSLTGGGDDTQYF.

This clonotype was detected ten times or more. This chain connects TRBV24-1 to TRBJ2-1, with D perhaps given as TRBD1 or TRBD2 (6 bases each). Trimming removed 5 bases from V and 13 bases from J, with 17 bases in between. The germline CDR1 and CDR2 sequences are KGHDR and SFDVKD. CDR3 length: 13 amino acids. DNA of the CDR3: TGTGCCACCAGTGTTCCGGGGGCAGAGGTTCAGTTCTTC. Encoded protein: CATSVPGAEVQFF.

This clonotype was counted ten times or more. The chain joins TRBV11-2 to TRBJ2-4, with a possible D match to TRBD2 (5 bases). The CDR3 contains 13 residues. From germline, CDR1 is SGHAT and CDR2 FQNNGV. Trimming cost V 0 bases and J 9 bases, with 9 bases left between them. CDR3 nucleotides: TGTGCCAGCAGCTTAGAGTCGAGCGGCATTCAGTACTTC. Translation gives CASSLESSGIQYF.

This rearrangement joins TRBV11-3 to TRBJ1-1; D call uncertain. This CDR3 is 15 amino acids long. The germline V gene encodes CDR1 SGHNT and CDR2 YENEEA. With 1 base removed from V and 2 bases from J, the gap between germline ends came to 11 bases. CDR3 sequence (DNA): TGTGCCAGCAGCTTAGGCGGGAGCTTAAACACTGAAGCTTTCTTT. It yields the protein CASSLGGSLNTEAFF.

This chain connects TRBV2 to TRBJ2-3; tentatively, D is TRBD2 (6 bases). The germline CDR1 and CDR2 sequences are SNHLY and FYNNEI. V shed 11 bases and J shed 7 bases, with 25 bases lying between them. The CDR3 spans 15 residues. Here the CDR3 DNA reads TGTGCCGCAGCAGATACGGGAGCTCTGGGAAATACGCAGTATTTT. The encoded protein is CAAADTGALGNTQYF.

This clonotype was seen ten or more times. It is likely a read error, because the conserved phenylalanine at the end of the CDR3 is missing. The chain couples TRBV20-1 to TRBJ2-5; 12 nucleotides match TRBD2. This CDR3 comprises 16 residues. Looked up from germline, CDR1 is DFQATT and CDR2 is SNEGSKA (reference sequence). Germline trimming cut 3 bases from V and 4 bases from J; bases unmatched to any gene: 9. CDR3 sequence: CSASGASGRAGETQYL. DNA for the CDR3: TGCAGTGCTAGCGGGGCTAGCGGGAGGGCCGGAGAGACCCAGTACTTG.

This clonotype showed up many times. The V gene is TRBV29-1, the J gene TRBJ1-1; 7 bases line up with TRBD1. The CDR3 contains 15 residues. Germline loops: CDR1 SQVTM, CDR2 ANQGSEA. V was clipped by 4 bases and J by 6 bases; unmatched bases: 14. The CDR3 is CSVVPQQGNRAEAFF. Here the CDR3 DNA reads TGCAGCGTTGTACCCCAACAGGGGAATCGTGCTGAAGCTTTCTTT. Looking up the rest from reference TRBV29-1 and TRBJ1-1 gives the full variable domain: SAVISQKPSRDICQRGTSLTIQCQVDSQVTMMFWYRQQPGQSLTLIATANQGSEATYESGFVIDKFPISRPNLTFSTLTVSNMSPEDSSIYLCSVVPQQGNRAEAFFGQGTRLTVV.

This clonotype was seen repeatedly, ten times or more. The V gene is TRBV28, the J gene TRBJ1-6; D gene unclear. Germline CDR1 reads MDHEN; CDR2 reads SYDVKM. V lost 7 bases and J 9 bases, leaving 19 bases between the germline ends. The CDR3 contains 15 residues. The CDR3 region has the DNA TGTGCCAGCATAGTACATCCGGGTTCACGTTCACCCCTCCACTTT. Protein sequence: CASIVHPGSRSPLHF.

This clonotype was found many times. The chain couples TRBV29-1 to TRBJ2-3; D is perhaps TRBD1 (5 bases). The CDR3 is made up of 16 amino acids. Germline values: CDR1 SQVTM, CDR2 ANQGSEA. V dropped 2 bases and J dropped 1 base, with 16 bases sitting between them. The CDR3 DNA is TGCAGCGTTGAAACAGGAGCCCGTGGGGGCACAGATACGCAGTATTTT. It translates to CSVETGARGGTDTQYF.